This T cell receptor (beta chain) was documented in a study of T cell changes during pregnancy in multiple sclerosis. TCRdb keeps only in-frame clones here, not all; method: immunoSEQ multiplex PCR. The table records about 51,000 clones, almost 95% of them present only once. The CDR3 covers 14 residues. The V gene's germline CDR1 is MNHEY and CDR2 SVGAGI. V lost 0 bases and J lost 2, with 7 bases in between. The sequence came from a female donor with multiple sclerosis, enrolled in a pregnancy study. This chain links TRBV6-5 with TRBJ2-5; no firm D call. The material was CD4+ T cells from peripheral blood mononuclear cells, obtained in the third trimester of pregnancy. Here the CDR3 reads CASSYSTPQETQYF. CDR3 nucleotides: TGTGCCAGCAGTTACTCGACACCGCAAGAGACCCAGTACTTC.